This T cell receptor beta chain came from a study of T cell responses to AZD1222 COVID-19 vaccine. Study results and caveats: Donors were largely white British and mainly female; clonal diversity was possibly underestimated. Among vaccine-associated CD4 TCRs, coverage spanned spike, with dominance at 160-218 and 743-854.

Assay: immunoSEQ multiplex PCR; the TCRdb copy retains only in-frame clones and omits some. The sample includes 150,000 to 200,000 clones, around 92% of them seen just once. Concerning this clone itself: The antigen is unknown.

With V trimmed by 1 base and J by 6 bases, 5 bases remained unmatched. The CDR3 length is 14 residues. CDR1 SGHVS and CDR2 FQNEAQ come from the germline V gene. The chain recombines TRBV7-8 with TRBJ1-1, with TRBD1 matching 7 bases. This receptor was taken from an adult in good health. Sequences were derived from peripheral blood, sampled on day 0 of AZD1222 vaccination. This CDR3 reads CASSLEGAGAEAFF. In DNA form, the CDR3 reads TGTGCCAGCAGCTTAGAGGGGGCCGGGGCTGAAGCTTTCTTT.